The 30 T cell receptor beta chains in this list originate from one sample, sequenced in a study of regulatory T cells in long-lasting Graves disease. Through Arm-PCR of CDR3 regions and iRepertoire HTBI primers, TCR beta libraries were built. Via MiXCR, TCRdb re-called the multiplex PCR reads, giving one row per CDR3 protein. Among 200,000 to 250,000 distinct CDR3 sequences listed, 20% to 25% were seen once. Time point given: newly diagnosed GD, antithyroid drugs for less than 3 months. The authors made the TCR library using RNA they extracted from PBMCs. Sequenced material: peripheral blood mononuclear cells (PBMCs), taken at new diagnosis, from a patient treated with antithyroid drugs. The source of these receptors is a female donor with Graves disease.

The rearrangement joins TRBV10-2 to TRBJ1-2; D ambiguous. With 3 bases removed from V and 10 bases from J, the gap between germline ends came to 24 bases. This CDR3 is 16 amino acids long. The V gene's germline CDR1 is WSHSY and CDR2 SAAADI. In nucleotides, the CDR3 is TGCGCCAGCAGTGACCGCTTAGACGGATCCAAGTTCGTCTACACCTTC. This encodes CASSDRLDGSKFVYTF.

This clonotype appeared many times. The V call is TRBV5-1, the J call TRBJ2-6, with a possible D match to TRBD1 (6 bases). From germline, CDR1 is SGHRS and CDR2 YFSETQ. This CDR3 spans 18 amino acids. V was shortened by 3 bases and J by 2 bases, with 18 bases between the two germline ends. The CDR3: CASSSTLTGQPGANVLTF. The CDR3 nucleotides read TGCGCCAGCAGCTCTACCCTAACAGGACAGCCTGGGGCCAACGTCCTGACTTTC.

The rearrangement links TRBV7-3 to TRBJ2-1, with D perhaps assigned TRBD1 or TRBD2 (5 bases each). The length of the CDR3 is 14 residues. The V end lost 5 bases, the J end lost 7 bases, and 15 bases lay between the germline ends. The germline CDR1 and CDR2 sequences are SGHTA and FQGTGA. CDR3 amino acids: CASSPQVDLNEQFF. The CDR3 coding sequence is TGTGCCAGCAGCCCACAGGTGGACTTAAATGAGCAGTTCTTC. The whole variable domain, remainder taken from reference TRBV7-3 and TRBJ2-1, is GAGVSQTPSNKVTEKGKYVELRCDPISGHTALYWYRQSLGQGPEFLIYFQGTGAADDSGLPNDRFFAVRPEGSVSTLKIQRTERGDSAVYLCASSPQVDLNEQFFGPGTRLTVL.

This chain links TRBV12-3 or TRBV12-4 with TRBJ2-3, with 8 bases that match TRBD2. This CDR3 is 15 amino acids long. V was clipped by 3 bases and J by 10 bases; unmatched bases: 12. In DNA, the CDR3 is TGTGCCAGCAGTTTTGATCTCAGCGGGGGTAGCGCGCAGTATTTT. Translation gives CASSFDLSGGSAQYF.

Ten or more counts support this clonotype. At one boundary the junction diverges from the germline segment, which might be a read error. The chain links TRBV7-9 to TRBJ2-7; 15 bases fit TRBD2. The length of the CDR3 is 16 residues. Germline loops: CDR1 SEHNR, CDR2 FQNEAQ (reference sequence). CDR3 amino acids: CASSPGLAGGHYEQYF. In nucleotides, the CDR3 is TGCGCCAGCAGCCCGGGACTAGCGGGGGGACATTACGAGCAGTACTTC.

The chain uses TRBV5-5 and TRBJ2-1, with D possibly matching TRBD2 (6 bases). The J call may be wrong; the DNA end is better matched by TRBJ2-5. The CDR3 runs to 15 residues. The germline V gene encodes CDR1 SGHKS and CDR2 YYEKEE (reference sequence). Here the CDR3 reads CASSQVRGMGETQYF. The CDR3 nucleotides are TGTGCCAGCAGCCAAGTGCGGGGAATGGGGGAGACCCAGTACTTC.

This clonotype was counted at least ten times. V gene TRBV6-2 or TRBV6-3 combines with J gene TRBJ1-1; 8 nucleotides align to TRBD1. Germline loops: CDR1 MNHEY, CDR2 SVGEGT. CDR3 length equals 13 residues. After removal of 10 bases from V and 1 base from J, the junction contained 5 bases not matched to a gene. The CDR3 protein is CATKDRGNTEAFF. CDR3 DNA sequence: TGTGCCACAAAAGACAGGGGGAACACTGAAGCTTTCTTT.

This clonotype has at least ten counts. The chain joins TRBV7-9 to TRBJ1-1; D is undetermined. Germline CDR1 reads SEHNR; CDR2 reads FQNEAQ (reference sequence). The length of the CDR3 is 15 residues. The germline V and J ends were trimmed by 5 bases and 1 base, with 14 bases remaining between them. The CDR3 reads CASSPLVGQNTEAFF. The CDR3 nucleotides read TGTGCCAGCAGCCCCCTAGTGGGCCAGAACACTGAAGCTTTCTTT.

This clonotype was seen many times. The chain links TRBV20-1 to TRBJ1-1; the D is unclear. The CDR3 is 15 residues long. Germline V gives CDR1 DFQATT, CDR2 SNEGSKA (reference sequence). Between the trimmed V and J ends, which lost 6 bases and 0 bases, there was a span of 17 bases. The CDR3 coding sequence is TGCAGTGCCGTACGGCGGAAGACGATGAACACTGAAGCTTTCTTT. Protein product: CSAVRRKTMNTEAFF.

The rearrangement uses TRBV29-1 and TRBJ2-3, with 7 bases aligning to TRBD1. This CDR3 is built from 14 residues. Germline assignment: CDR1 SQVTM and CDR2 ANQGSEA. J lost 3 bases, V lost 6 bases, and 9 bases had no gene match. The CDR3 sequence is CSVKQGTETDTQYF. Here the CDR3 DNA reads TGCAGCGTCAAACAGGGGACAGAGACAGATACGCAGTATTTT.

Many counts were recorded for this clonotype. The chain joins TRBV24-1 to TRBJ1-5, with D possibly matching TRBD1 (6 bases). V lost 3 bases and J lost 5, with 13 bases in between. Germline values: CDR1 KGHDR, CDR2 SFDVKD. The CDR3 sequence is 15 residues long. The CDR3 DNA reads as TGTGCCACCAGTGATCGGACAGAGGCTCATCAGCCCCAGCATTTT. Translation: CATSDRTEAHQPQHF.

As for this clonotype: It may be a read error: a sequence one base away is much more abundant. The rearrangement uses TRBV24-1 and TRBJ1-2, with D uncertain. This CDR3 region has 15 residues. From germline, CDR1 is KGHDR and CDR2 SFDVKD. With 4 bases removed from V and 4 bases from J, the gap between germline ends came to 15 bases. CDR3 sequence: CATSDGSRSLYGYTF. The CDR3 bases are TGTGCCACCAGTGACGGGAGTCGGAGCCTCTATGGCTACACCTTC.

In this sample, this clonotype turned up many times. The chain carries TRBV20-1 and TRBJ2-3; 10 positions agree with TRBD1. The V segment lost 6 bases and the J segment 1 base; nucleotides outside the gene matches: 7. The CDR3 has 15 amino acids. Germline-derived CDR1 and CDR2 are DFQATT and SNEGSKA (reference sequence). CDR3 in DNA: TGCAGTGCCGAGACAGGGGGCGCGGGCACAGATACGCAGTATTTT. Encoded protein: CSAETGGAGTDTQYF.

Concerning this clonotype: With a far larger clone one base away, a read error is the likely cause. The chain joins TRBV7-9 to TRBJ2-3, with 7 bases fitting TRBD2. CDR1 is SEHNR, CDR2 FQNEAQ, per germline (reference sequence). V lost 5 bases, J lost 0 bases, and 5 bases stayed unmatched. The length of the CDR3 is 15 residues. Here the CDR3 reads CASSLWRGSTDTQYF. The DNA for the CDR3 is TGTGCCAGCAGCCTATGGCGGGGGAGCACAGATACGCAGTATTTT.

A word on this clonotype: This may be a read error: a much more frequent sequence differs by one nucleotide. The gene calls are TRBV28 and TRBJ2-2, with TRBD1 as a possible D gene (6 bases). The CDR3 extends over 15 amino acids. V was pared by 5 bases and J by 1 base, with 11 bases between. The germline V gene encodes CDR1 MDHEN and CDR2 SYDVKM. The CDR3 nucleotides read TGTGCCAGCAGTGCCACAGGGAGGAACACCGGGGAGCTGTTTTTT. It translates to CASSATGRNTGELFF. Filled out from reference TRBV28 and TRBJ2-2, the complete variable domain reads DVKVTQSSRYLVKRTGEKVFLECVQDMDHENMFWYRQDPGLGLRLIYFSYDVKMKEKGDIPEGYSVSREKKERFSLILESASTNQTSMYLCASSATGRNTGELFFGEGSRLTVL.

This clonotype was recorded at least ten times. This chain connects TRBV20-1 to TRBJ2-3, with D perhaps TRBD2 (8 bases). The germline CDR1 and CDR2 sequences are DFQATT and SNEGSKA (reference sequence). Trimming removed 6 bases from V and 4 bases from J, with 17 bases in between. The length of the CDR3 is 14 residues. The DNA of the CDR3 is TGCAGTGCCAAGGGGGCGGGAGGTCCAGATACGCAGTATTTT. It yields the protein CSAKGAGGPDTQYF.

This clonotype was observed many times. This chain uses TRBV7-2 with TRBJ1-3; maybe TRBD1 (5 bases). V lost 1 base and J 1 base, leaving 11 bases between the germline ends. The CDR3 length is 16 residues. CDR1 is SGHTA, CDR2 FQGNSA, per germline. This CDR3 reads CASSLGAGQSGNTIYF. CDR3 nucleotides: TGTGCCAGCAGCTTAGGGGCAGGGCAATCTGGAAACACCATATATTTT.

This clonotype was picked up many times. This chain links TRBV11-2 with TRBJ2-7; 10 nucleotides align to TRBD2. Germline-derived CDR1 and CDR2 are SGHAT and FQNNGV. The V segment lost 5 bases and the J segment 0 bases; nucleotides outside the gene matches: 7. The CDR3 loop spans 16 amino acids. In DNA, the CDR3 is TGTGCCAGCAGCCAGCGGACTAGCGGATTCTCCTACGAGCAGTACTTC. It encodes CASSQRTSGFSYEQYF.

This clonotype was seen repeatedly, ten times or more. This chain links TRBV18 with TRBJ2-2; 8 nucleotides align to TRBD2. Germline CDR1 is KGHSH and CDR2 is LQKENI. The CDR3 contains 19 residues. The V gene end was trimmed by 2 bases and the J gene end by 4 bases; junction bases not matched to a gene: 15. The CDR3 here is CASSPSLSKREMVTGELFF. DNA of the CDR3: TGTGCCAGCTCACCAAGTCTCTCAAAGCGGGAGATGGTCACCGGGGAGCTGTTTTTT.

This clonotype has a count of ten or more. The chain links TRBV6-1 to TRBJ2-2; D is perhaps TRBD1 (6 bases). V lost 5 bases to trimming and J lost 0 bases, with 10 bases between them. This CDR3 has 15 residues. In germline, CDR1 is MNHNS, CDR2 SASEGT. This chain's CDR3 is CASSPTGTNTGELFF. The CDR3 nucleotides read TGTGCCAGCAGTCCCACAGGGACGAACACCGGGGAGCTGTTTTTT.

This clonotype was seen repeatedly, ten times or more. The chain uses TRBV12-3 or TRBV12-4 and TRBJ2-3, with TRBD1 matching 9 bases. The J segment lost 4 bases and the V segment lost 8 bases, leaving 7 bases of the junction unmatched. The CDR3 totals 14 residues. DNA for the CDR3: TGTGCCAGCTTGCGGCGACAGGGGGCAGATACGCAGTATTTT. Amino acids: CASLRRQGADTQYF.

Only one count was recorded for this clonotype. The chain has TRBV7-2 and TRBJ1-2; no reliable D call. CDR3 length equals 14 residues. The V gene lost 1 base and the J gene lost 2 bases, with 8 bases spanning the gap. The germline V gene encodes CDR1 SGHTA and CDR2 FQGNSA. CDR3 protein: CASSLDPSNYGYTF. In DNA form, the CDR3 reads TGTGCCAGCAGCTTAGATCCAAGCAACTATGGCTACACCTTC.

This clonotype was picked up many times. The chain employs TRBV5-1 and TRBJ2-4; D might be TRBD1 (6 bases). The CDR3 runs 11 residues. Trimming took 4 bases from V and 10 from J, leaving 9 bases between them. The germline CDR1 and CDR2 sequences are SGHRS and YFSETQ. The CDR3 sequence: CASSRGQIQYF. The CDR3 bases are TGCGCCAGCAGCCGGGGACAAATTCAGTACTTC.

This clonotype was recorded at least ten times. The V gene is TRBV6-1, the J gene TRBJ2-2; 7 nucleotides line up with TRBD2. The ends lost 7 bases at V and 7 bases at J; junction bases unmatched: 12. The CDR3 covers 15 residues. Germline CDR1 MNHNS, CDR2 SASEGT. The CDR3 here is CASIEAGREGGELFF. CDR3 nucleotides: TGTGCCAGCATCGAAGCGGGGAGGGAAGGCGGGGAGCTGTTTTTT.

This clonotype was observed at least ten times. This chain uses TRBV18 with TRBJ1-1; D possibly corresponds to TRBD1 (5 bases). The CDR3 length is 15 residues. CDR1 and CDR2 from the germline V gene are KGHSH and LQKENI. Trimming pared 0 bases from V and 4 bases from J, leaving 12 bases between. The CDR3 DNA sequence: TGTGCCAGCTCACCACCTCGTGTGGGGCCCACTGAAGCTTTCTTT. Its protein is CASSPPRVGPTEAFF. Supplemented by reference TRBV18 and TRBJ1-1, the full variable domain reads NAGVMQNPRHLVRRRGQEARLRCSPMKGHSHVYWYRQLPEEGLKFMVYLQKENIIDESGMPKERFSAEFPKEGPSILRIQQVVRGDSAAYFCASSPPRVGPTEAFFGQGTRLTVV.

Many counts were recorded for this clonotype. V gene TRBV7-2 combines with J gene TRBJ2-3; 12 bases agree with TRBD2. The J segment lost 8 bases and the V segment lost 5 bases, leaving 8 bases of the junction unmatched. The germline V gene encodes CDR1 SGHTA and CDR2 FQGNSA. The CDR3 spans 15 residues. CDR3 coding DNA: TGTGCCAGCAGCCCAGCTAGCGGGGGGGCGGGTACGCAGTATTTT. It encodes CASSPASGGAGTQYF.

As for this clonotype: One end of the junction is discordant with germline, which a read error may explain. The chain is built from TRBV6-2 or TRBV6-3 and TRBJ2-5, with a possible D match to TRBD2 (6 bases). The CDR3 loop spans 12 amino acids. In germline, CDR1 is MNHEY, CDR2 SVGEGT. CDR3 region: CASSYERRGLIF. CDR3 bases: TGTGCCAGCAGTTACGAAAGGCGGGGCTTAATTTTC.

As to this clonotype: With a much larger clone just one base away, this may be a read error. The J gene is TRBJ2-7, the V gene TRBV7-2, with 7 bases fitting TRBD1. Germline lookup yields CDR1 SGHTA and CDR2 FQGNSA. This CDR3 is built from 13 residues. The CDR3 nucleotides are TGTGCCAACAGCCGGGACAGCCTGTGGGAGCAGTACTTC. Its translation is CANSRDSLWEQYF.

There are many counts of this clonotype. This sequence joins TRBV5-1 and TRBJ2-1; D tentatively fits TRBD1 or TRBD2 (5 bases each). Matching the DNA end better, TRBJ2-5 makes the J call doubtful. The V gene's germline CDR1 is SGHRS and CDR2 YFSETQ. This CDR3 region has 15 residues. In DNA, the CDR3 is TGCGCCAGCAGCTTGGATCCAGGGACCCAAGAGACCCAGTACTTC. It encodes CASSLDPGTQETQYF.

The table lists this clonotype with many counts. V is TRBV15 and J is TRBJ1-1; D is perhaps TRBD1 (5 bases). Trimming took 3 bases from V and 3 from J, leaving 11 bases between them. This CDR3 is 14 amino acids long. Per germline, CDR1 LNHNV and CDR2 YYDKDF (reference sequence). This CDR3 is CATSSRPGDTEAFF. Written as DNA, the CDR3 is TGTGCCACCAGCAGCCGACCGGGGGACACTGAAGCTTTCTTT.